This is a list of T cell receptor beta chains from one sample in a study of beta chain features in type 1 diabetes. Produced via immunoSEQ multiplex PCR; TCRdb's table is partial and in-frame only. The sample has roughly 290,000 clones, under 8.5% seen once. The sequencing input was central memory CD4+ T cells from blood. The receptor set was obtained from a woman under 30 in good health. CDR3s leave out the opening cysteine and the closing phenylalanine or tryptophan.

J: TRBJ2-5; V: TRBV9; length: 13; CDR3: ASSVGSVSQETQY
J: TRBJ2-7; V: TRBV5-4; length: 13; CDR3: ASSSRDRGQNEQY
J: TRBJ1-2; V: TRBV29-1; length: 10; CDR3: SVALTNYGYT
J: TRBJ1-3; V: TRBV27; length: 13; CDR3: ASSLWGGQGNTIY
J: TRBJ1-3; V: TRBV28; length: 12; CDR3: ASSLISSGNTIY
J: TRBJ2-1; V: TRBV7-3; length: 13; CDR3: ASSPTSGLHNEQF
J: TRBJ2-5; V: TRBV4-2; length: 14; CDR3: ASSQAAGAARETQY
J: TRBJ1-5; V: TRBV4-2; length: 14; CDR3: ASSQGDRASNQPQH
J: TRBJ2-6; V: TRBV15; length: 14; CDR3: ATSISQAPGANVLT
J: TRBJ2-1; V: TRBV5-4; length: 11; CDR3: ASSLAGINEQF
J: TRBJ1-4; V: TRBV14; length: 16; CDR3: ASSPTVTPGRPNEKLF
J: TRBJ2-3; V: TRBV6-5; length: 9; CDR3: ASSSSRTQY
J: TRBJ2-5; V: TRBV2; length: 11; CDR3: ASSEAAEGTQY
J: TRBJ2-5; V: TRBV28; length: 12; CDR3: ASSGWGYQETQY
J: TRBJ1-5; V: TRBV11-2; length: 11; CDR3: ASSLDGPGAQH
J: TRBJ2-7; V: TRBV27; length: 13; CDR3: ASLQGVRVTYEQY
J: TRBJ2-7; V: TRBV30; length: 11; CDR3: AWSGLGSGEQY
J: TRBJ2-2; V: TRBV4-3; length: 13; CDR3: ASSTSAANTGELF
J: TRBJ2-3; V: TRBV29-1; length: 13; CDR3: SIGLAGGNTDTQY
J: TRBJ1-1; V: TRBV5-6; length: 12; CDR3: ASSWTGRITEAF
J: TRBJ2-2; V: TRBV7-2; length: 14; CDR3: ASSPQPQGATGELF
J: TRBJ1-2; V: TRBV4-2; length: 14; CDR3: ASSQEGQDERYGYT
J: TRBJ2-3; V: TRBV4-2; length: 12; CDR3: ASSHSGPTDTQY
J: TRBJ1-3; V: TRBV28; length: 14; CDR3: ASSFWGNSIGNTIY
J: TRBJ2-1; V: TRBV14; length: 14; CDR3: ASSQDGYRLYNEQF
J: TRBJ1-5; V: TRBV18; length: 13; CDR3: ASSPQGAVNQPQH
J: TRBJ2-7; V: TRBV27; length: 12; CDR3: ASSLRWGPYEQY
J: TRBJ1-5; V: TRBV7-6; length: 11; CDR3: ASSLRSDQPQH
J: TRBJ2-1; V: TRBV7-2; length: 12; CDR3: ASSRTRALNEQF
J: TRBJ2-5; V: TRBV5-6; length: 11; CDR3: ASRSTGGETQY
J: TRBJ2-1; V: TRBV6-6; length: 13; CDR3: ASSYGRGFGNEQF
J: TRBJ2-1; V: TRBV5-6; length: 12; CDR3: ASRAASGGNEQF
J: TRBJ2-6; V: TRBV6-5; length: 12; CDR3: ASSREPGANVLT
J: TRBJ1-5; V: TRBV7-2; length: 13; CDR3: ASSLLREANQPQH
J: TRBJ2-2; V: TRBV27; length: 13; CDR3: ASSPLATNTGELF
J: TRBJ2-4; V: TRBV14; length: 14; CDR3: ASSPTSGGPGNIQY
J: TRBJ2-7; V: TRBV1; length: 13; CDR3: TSSQPYRGHYEQY
J: TRBJ1-1; V: TRBV9; length: 13; CDR3: ASSVGGRGRVRAF
J: TRBJ2-1; V: TRBV5-4; length: 14; CDR3: ASTWGRGQVNNEQF
J: TRBJ1-4; V: TRBV2; length: 12; CDR3: ASRETSTNEKLF
J: TRBJ1-4; V: TRBV5-6; length: 10; CDR3: ASSYGDEKLF
J: TRBJ1-1; V: TRBV18; length: 12; CDR3: ASSPKHEGSEAF
J: TRBJ2-7; V: TRBV5-1; length: 12; CDR3: ASSPTGDLYEQY
J: TRBJ2-2; V: TRBV6-5; length: 14; CDR3: ASSYSYRADTGELF
J: TRBJ2-5; V: TRBV13; length: 13; CDR3: ASSLVTGATETQY
J: TRBJ2-3; V: TRBV28; length: 11; CDR3: ASRRTGSDTQY
J: TRBJ2-1; V: TRBV5-1; length: 13; CDR3: ASSLSDTSYNEQF
J: TRBJ1-1; V: TRBV4-1; length: 11; CDR3: ASSRGSNTEAF
J: TRBJ2-1; V: TRBV4-1; length: 14; CDR3: ASSQPVLVSYNEQF
J: TRBJ2-7; V: TRBV7-2; length: 13; CDR3: ASSPMGAGEGEQY
J: TRBJ1-2; V: TRBV20-1; length: 9; CDR3: SAGTGYGYT
J: TRBJ2-2; V: TRBV7-8; length: 13; CDR3: ASSPGTANTGELF
J: TRBJ1-2; V: TRBV14; length: 12; CDR3: ASSQGTAIYGYT